This T cell receptor (beta chain) was captured by sequencing in a study of cytomegalovirus exposure and HLA in healthy donors. V was pared by 1 base and J by 3 bases, with 13 bases between. The CDR3 contains 15 residues. CDR1 SGHVS and CDR2 FNYEAQ come from the germline V gene. With respect to this clone: Its target is unknown.

Study-wide results and caveats: It has been reported that TCR beta sequences accurately predicted the HLA-A and HLA-B alleles of most subjects. Immune exposure information comprised only CMV serostatus. Among TCR sequences, most were rare, though some public TCRs appeared in many donors.

13 Jbeta primers and 60 Vbeta primers were used for the PCR. Methods used by the authors: A follow-up analysis tallied 86 million or so unique TCR beta chains, roughly 11 million shared. Clones were read by immunoSEQ multiplex PCR, and TCRdb kept only the in-frame ones, dropping some. The DNA gave D and trimming, while V, J and clone size come from that table. The profile shows 110,000 or so clones, approximately 83% of them singletons. This rearrangement joins TRBV7-6 to TRBJ2-7; perhaps TRBD2 as D (5 bases). This receptor was obtained from a woman aged 18-29 years in good health and CMV-seronegative. Sample: PBMCs. CDR3 sequence reads: CASSLEGSALYEQYF. CDR3 sequence (DNA): TGTGCCAGCAGCTTAGAGGGTAGCGCTCTCTACGAGCAGTACTTC.